The present TCR beta chain was sequenced within a study of shared T cell receptors in the human thymus. The length of the CDR3 is 13 residues. V lost 1 base and J lost 7; bases outside the gene matches: 1. Germline CDR1 reads MNHEY; CDR2 reads SMNVEV (reference sequence). Repertoires were generated with immunoSEQ multiplex PCR, while TCRdb's copy carries only in-frame clones and drops some. The sample yields about 380,000 clones, 95% seen once. V usage is TRBV27 and J usage is TRBJ1-2, with 9 positions matching TRBD1. This TCR was sampled from a human donor. The sample taken for sequencing was thymocytes. The CDR3: CASSLLTGGGYTF. Here the CDR3 DNA reads TGTGCCAGCAGTTTATTGACAGGGGGTGGCTACACCTTC.